These T cell receptor beta chains were read from a single sample in a study of Graves' ophthalmopathy and Graves' hyperthyroidism. TCRdb reprocessed the multiplex PCR reads with MiXCR, giving one entry per CDR3 protein. The repertoire includes roughly 1.1 million distinct CDR3 sequences, about 36% of them detected once, and around 10% sits in the top ten. The sample comprised peripheral blood or thyroid tissue (not recorded which). These receptors all come from an adult man with Graves' hyperthyroidism. The CDR3 runs from the conserved cysteine through the conserved F or W. The D gene is left open where the match is weak.

v_gene	j_gene	d_gene	CDR3aa
TRBV7-8	TRBJ1-5	TRBD1	CASSPGQGNQPQHF
TRBV7-2	TRBJ2-7	TRBD1	CASSSIPGQSSEQYF
TRBV19	TRBJ1-4	NA	CASSQPGPNNEKLFF
TRBV9	TRBJ1-1	NA	CASYGPGGNTEAFF
TRBV25-1	TRBJ2-2	NA	CASTGQITGELFF
TRBV7-8	TRBJ1-6	TRBD1	CASTDRTGLSPLHF
TRBV10-3	TRBJ1-1	TRBD1	CAIREGTVNTEAFF
TRBV20-1	TRBJ2-7	NA	CSARDTRTDYEQYF
TRBV11-1	NA	NA	CASSLGPGALGIQYF
TRBV19	TRBJ1-5	NA	CASRTDKNQPQHF
TRBV7-9	TRBJ2-2	NA	CASSPTEGPNTGELFF
TRBV9	TRBJ1-2	NA	CASSVLEDDGYTF
TRBV7-9	TRBJ1-4	NA	CASSFRSPEDEKLFF
TRBV20-1	TRBJ1-1	NA	CSALGPTNTEAFF
TRBV6-2/TRBV6-3	TRBJ2-7	TRBD1	CAHRGQGMFEQYF
TRBV20-1	TRBJ2-7	TRBD1	CSAGRDSYEQYF
TRBV20-1	TRBJ2-5	NA	CSASGGVLETQYF
TRBV11-2	TRBJ2-7	TRBD1	CAWSPGQGRDEQYF
TRBV5-1	TRBJ1-1	NA	CASSSSPGLTEAFF
TRBV29-1	TRBJ2-7	NA	CSRVAYEQYF
TRBV10-2	TRBJ2-2	TRBD1	CASSLLQGAGELFF
TRBV19	TRBJ2-2	NA	CASRPYTGELFF
TRBV12-3/TRBV12-4	TRBJ2-5	NA	CASSLNRGETQYF
TRBV14	TRBJ2-5	TRBD2	CASSQHPPGLAGQETQYF
TRBV4-2	TRBJ2-2	NA	CASSQPMDTGELFF
TRBV6-6	TRBJ2-7	NA	CASSYVGGRFSYEQYF
TRBV20-1	TRBJ1-1	NA	CSARPDMNTEAFF
TRBV7-8	TRBJ1-2	NA	CASSLGPKTGNYGYTF
TRBV5-6	TRBJ2-5	TRBD1	CASSRTGTETQYF
TRBV5-4	TRBJ1-2	TRBD1	CASSLAQDRGLNYGYTF
TRBV12-3/TRBV12-4	TRBJ1-1	TRBD1	CAGSLRQGGFPEAFF
TRBV12-3/TRBV12-4	TRBJ2-5	NA	CASSSGTHVGQYF
TRBV12-3/TRBV12-4	TRBJ2-2	NA	CASSLRSGNTGELFF
TRBV7-9	TRBJ2-5	NA	CASSPRRQLYQETQYF
TRBV15	TRBJ2-2	NA	CATSTDLGELFF
TRBV10-3	TRBJ1-1	TRBD1	CASSVRGQKGEAFF
TRBV19	TRBJ2-6	TRBD1	CASSILSGQGLSSGANVLTF
TRBV9	TRBJ2-7	NA	CASSGYGASYEQYF
TRBV6-4	TRBJ1-5	NA	CASSLIGTSQPQHF
TRBV12-3/TRBV12-4	TRBJ1-6	NA	CASLRGEGSPLHF
TRBV29-1	TRBJ1-2	NA	CSVGGGDWDIHGYTF
TRBV29-1	TRBJ1-6	NA	CSGWGDLNSPLHF
TRBV20-1	TRBJ2-2	TRBD1	CSATPTGNTGKLFF
TRBV2	TRBJ2-7	TRBD1	CASSRPTGQEQYF
TRBV14	TRBJ2-7	NA	CASSQRHREQYF
TRBV9	TRBJ1-4	NA	CASSLHTQGRVVATNEKLFF
TRBV10-3	TRBJ2-7	NA	CAISEYGTPPYEQYF
TRBV5-8	TRBJ2-5	NA	CASSLAATGTGQETQYF
TRBV25-1	TRBJ1-2	TRBD1	CASRGRDRDNNYGYTF
TRBV7-9	TRBJ1-3	NA	CASSQVISGNTIYF
TRBV12-3/TRBV12-4	TRBJ2-5	TRBD1	CASRSAGDRGETQYF
TRBV11-1	TRBJ1-5	NA	CASSLSGTRGNQPQHF
TRBV10-3	TRBJ2-2	TRBD2	CASTQKPGLAGELFF